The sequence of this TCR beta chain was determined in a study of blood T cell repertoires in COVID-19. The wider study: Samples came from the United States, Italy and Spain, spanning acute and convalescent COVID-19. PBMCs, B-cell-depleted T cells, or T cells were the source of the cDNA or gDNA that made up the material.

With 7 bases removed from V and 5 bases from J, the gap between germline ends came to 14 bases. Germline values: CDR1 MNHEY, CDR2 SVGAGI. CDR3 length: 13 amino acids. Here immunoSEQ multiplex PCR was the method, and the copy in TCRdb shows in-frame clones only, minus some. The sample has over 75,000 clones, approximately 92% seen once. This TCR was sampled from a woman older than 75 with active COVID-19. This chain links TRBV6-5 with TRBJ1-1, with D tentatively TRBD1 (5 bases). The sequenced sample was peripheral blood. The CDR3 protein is CASTEGRMTEAFF. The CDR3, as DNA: TGTGCCAGCACGGAGGGACGTATGACTGAAGCTTTCTTT.